This T cell receptor beta chain was found in a study of Ad26.COV2.S vaccination and SARS-CoV-2 variants. Study in general: In the study, Ad26.COV2.S was injected intramuscularly once, or twice 56 days apart.

TCRdb's table, derived via immunoSEQ multiplex PCR, lists solely in-frame clones and lacks some. The data hold roughly 700,000 clones, with 80% to 90% observed a single time. Study-wide points: Total T cell responses, in the TCR breadth and depth analyses, may have been underestimated. There was reportedly substantial breadth in spike-specific CD8+ and CD4+ T cell responses after vaccination.

Documented treatment: over 15 received Ad26.COV2.S at low or high dose, single or two shots; about 5 received placebo; per-sample allocation not given. Sample collection was performed on day 63 after the first vaccine or placebo injection. Regarding this clone: The antigen is not known.

This CDR3 contains 15 residues. Germline loops: CDR1 SGHRS, CDR2 YFSETQ. Deletions cut 0 bases from V and 5 bases from J, with 11 bases between. The sequence was collected from a person between 18 and 65 years old who received the Ad26.COV2.S COVID-19 vaccine or a placebo. The chain is built from TRBV5-1 and TRBJ1-4; D unresolved. The source was peripheral blood, collected in a trial of Ad26.COV2.S vaccine versus placebo. The CDR3 DNA follows: TGCGCCAGCAGCTTGGACGGATACCAAAATGAAAAACTGTTTTTT. It is translated as CASSLDGYQNEKLFF. The full variable domain, its missing parts supplied by reference TRBV5-1 and TRBJ1-4, is KAGVTQTPRYLIKTRGQQVTLSCSPISGHRSVSWYQQTPGQGLQFLFEYFSETQRNKGNFPGRFSGRQFSNSRSEMNVSTLELGDSALYLCASSLDGYQNEKLFFGSGTQLSVL.